The rows below give T cell receptor beta chains drawn from one sample of a study of blood T cell repertoires in COVID-19. Produced via immunoSEQ multiplex PCR; TCRdb's table is partial and in-frame only. The sample carries around 200,000 clones, approximately 86% recorded once. The sample comprised peripheral blood. These receptors came from a man aged 40-49 years with active or convalescent COVID-19. The CDR3 runs from the conserved cysteine through the conserved F or W. Fields, in order: CDR3 DNA, CDR3 protein, V gene, D gene, J gene, clone size. A D gene is named only where the DNA matches it firmly. For some rows the clone size is stated as once, few or many, or as a class when expanded; others skip it.

TGTGCCAGCAGCCAAGATACCCCCAGGAAGTATTTT | CASSQDTPRKYF | TRBV3-1/TRBV3-2 | NA | TRBJ2-3 | once
TGTGCCAGCAGCCGGCAGGGTCCCTACAATGAGCAGTTCTTC | CASSRQGPYNEQFF | TRBV3-1/TRBV3-2 | NA | TRBJ2-1 | NA
TGCGCCAGCAGCTTGGCGGCCGGCGGAACTGAAGCTTTCTTT | CASSLAAGGTEAFF | TRBV5-1 | NA | TRBJ1-1 | NA
TGCGCCAGCAGCTTGCAGGACAGGGGGACTGAAGCTTTCTTT | CASSLQDRGTEAFF | TRBV5-1 | TRBD1 | TRBJ1-1 | few
TGTGCCAGCAGCAAAAGGAGGAGCGAGCAAAATGAGCAGTTCTTC | CASSKRRSEQNEQFF | TRBV21-1 | NA | TRBJ2-1 | NA
TGTGCCAGCAGCAGTCGGGGGTGGTATGGCTACACCTTC | CASSSRGWYGYTF | TRBV5-8 | NA | TRBJ1-2 | once
TGTGCCAGCAGATCAGGGGACGGGTCCTATAATTCACCCCTCCACTTT | CASRSGDGSYNSPLHF | TRBV28 | NA | TRBJ1-6 | NA
TGTGCCAGCAGTTTAGCGGGGACCTACGAGCAGTACTTC | CASSLAGTYEQYF | TRBV6-2/TRBV6-3 | TRBD2 | TRBJ2-7 | NA
TGTGCCAGTAGTATTACCGCAGGGGTCAACGAGCAGTACTTC | CASSITAGVNEQYF | TRBV19 | NA | TRBJ2-7 | once
TGTGCCAGCCGCGGGGGGGCGAACACCGGGGAGCTGTTTTTT | CASRGGANTGELFF | TRBV28 | TRBD2 | TRBJ2-2 | NA
TGTGCCAGCAGCTTCTTGGGGAGCAATGAGCAGTTCTTC | CASSFLGSNEQFF | TRBV5-6 | NA | TRBJ2-1 | NA
TGTGCCAGCAGTGAACCGACAGGGTTCGGTGAAGCTTTCTTT | CASSEPTGFGEAFF | TRBV25-1 | TRBD1 | TRBJ1-1 | NA
TGTGCCAGCAGCCAACTAGCGGGGGGCCCCTACGAGCAGTACTTC | CASSQLAGGPYEQYF | TRBV11-3 | TRBD2 | TRBJ2-7 | NA
TGTGCCAGCAGCCGGTTCGGCACAGATACGCAGTATTTT | CASSRFGTDTQYF | TRBV6-5 | NA | TRBJ2-3 | NA
TGCGCCAGCAGCCAAGCAACCGGGACAGGGGCTGAAAAACTGTTTTTT | CASSQATGTGAEKLFF | TRBV4-1 | TRBD1 | TRBJ1-4 | NA
TGTGCCAGCACCGCCACCTGGGGGCAAAACACCATATATTTT | CASTATWGQNTIYF | TRBV7-9 | NA | TRBJ1-3 | NA
TGTGCCAGTAGTATAAGTCAGGGGAGAGATACGCAGTATTTT | CASSISQGRDTQYF | TRBV19 | NA | TRBJ2-3 | NA
TGTGCCAGCAGCCGTCCCAGGACTAGCGGGGGAAATAGCCAAGAGACCCAGTACTTC | CASSRPRTSGGNSQETQYF | TRBV7-2 | TRBD2 | TRBJ2-5 | NA
TGTGCCAGCTCACCTTCGTGGGGGACAATGACGGCTGAAAAACTGTTTTTT | CASSPSWGTMTAEKLFF | TRBV18 | NA | TRBJ1-4 | NA
TGTGCCAGCAGGTTAGCAGGGGTAAGCTCCTACGAGCAGTACTTC | CASRLAGVSSYEQYF | TRBV11-2 | NA | TRBJ2-7 | NA
TGTGCCAGCAGTATGGGGACAGGGTCGGGCACTGAAGCTTTCTTT | CASSMGTGSGTEAFF | TRBV7-9 | TRBD1 | TRBJ1-1 | NA
TGTGCCAGCAGCTTTGTAACTACCGGGGAGCTGTTTTTT | CASSFVTTGELFF | TRBV11-3 | NA | TRBJ2-2 | NA
TGTGCCTGGAATGAGCGGGGGGCCTCAAGGTATTTT | CAWNERGASRYF | TRBV30 | TRBD2 | TRBJ2-3 | NA